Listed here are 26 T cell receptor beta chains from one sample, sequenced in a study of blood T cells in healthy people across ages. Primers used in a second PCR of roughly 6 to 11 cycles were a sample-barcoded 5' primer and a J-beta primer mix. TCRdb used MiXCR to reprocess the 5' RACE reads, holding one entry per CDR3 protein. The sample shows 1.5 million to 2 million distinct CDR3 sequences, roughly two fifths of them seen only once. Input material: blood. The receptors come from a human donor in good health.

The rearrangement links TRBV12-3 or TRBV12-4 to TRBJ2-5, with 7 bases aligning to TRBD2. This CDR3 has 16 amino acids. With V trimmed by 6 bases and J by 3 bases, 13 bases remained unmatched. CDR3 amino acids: CASSSPGEGLEETQYF. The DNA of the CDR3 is TGTGCCAGCAGCTCCCCCGGGGAGGGGCTGGAAGAGACCCAGTACTTC.

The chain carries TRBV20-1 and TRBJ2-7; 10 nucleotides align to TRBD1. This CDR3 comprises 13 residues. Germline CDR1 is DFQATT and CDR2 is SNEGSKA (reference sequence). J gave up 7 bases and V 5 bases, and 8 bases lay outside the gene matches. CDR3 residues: CSAPRQGASEQYF. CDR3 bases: TGCAGTGCTCCACGACAGGGGGCGAGTGAGCAGTACTTC.

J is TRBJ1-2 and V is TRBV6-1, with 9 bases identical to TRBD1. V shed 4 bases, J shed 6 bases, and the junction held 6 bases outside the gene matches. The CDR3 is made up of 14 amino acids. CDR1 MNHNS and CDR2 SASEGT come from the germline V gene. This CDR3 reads CASSVNRGQDGYTF. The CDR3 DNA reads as TGTGCCAGCAGTGTGAACAGGGGGCAGGATGGCTACACCTTC.

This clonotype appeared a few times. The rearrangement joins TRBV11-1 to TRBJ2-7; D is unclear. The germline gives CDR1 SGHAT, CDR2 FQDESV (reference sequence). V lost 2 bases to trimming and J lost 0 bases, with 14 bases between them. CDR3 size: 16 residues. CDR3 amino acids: CASSLNSGAYSYEQYF. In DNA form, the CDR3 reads TGTGCCAGCAGCTTAAACTCAGGTGCCTACTCCTACGAGCAGTACTTC.

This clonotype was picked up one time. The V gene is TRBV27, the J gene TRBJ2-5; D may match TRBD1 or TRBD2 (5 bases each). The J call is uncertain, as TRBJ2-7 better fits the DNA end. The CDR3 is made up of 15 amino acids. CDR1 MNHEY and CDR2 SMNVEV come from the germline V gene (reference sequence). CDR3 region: CASRTTRDGTYEQYF. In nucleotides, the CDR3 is TGTGCCAGCCGTACGACCCGGGACGGCACCTACGAGCAGTACTTC.

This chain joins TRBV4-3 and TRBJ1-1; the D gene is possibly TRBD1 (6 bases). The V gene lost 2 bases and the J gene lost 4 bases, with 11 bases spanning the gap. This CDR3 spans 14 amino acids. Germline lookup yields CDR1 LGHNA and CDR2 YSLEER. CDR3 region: CASSQKRGSTEAFF. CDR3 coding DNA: TGCGCCAGCAGCCAAAAGAGGGGGAGCACTGAAGCTTTCTTT.

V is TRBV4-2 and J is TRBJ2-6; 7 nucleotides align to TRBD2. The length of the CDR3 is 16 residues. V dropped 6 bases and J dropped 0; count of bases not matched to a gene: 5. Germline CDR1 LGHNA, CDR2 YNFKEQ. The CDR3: CASRKREDSGANVLTF. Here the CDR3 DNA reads TGTGCCAGCAGAAAACGGGAGGACTCTGGGGCCAACGTCCTGACTTTC.

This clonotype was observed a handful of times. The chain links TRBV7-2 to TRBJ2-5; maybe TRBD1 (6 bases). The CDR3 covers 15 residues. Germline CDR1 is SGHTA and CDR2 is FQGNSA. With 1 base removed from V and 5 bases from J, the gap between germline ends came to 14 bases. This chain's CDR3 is CASSLVSGVWETQYF. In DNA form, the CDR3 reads TGTGCCAGCAGCTTAGTCTCAGGGGTCTGGGAGACCCAGTACTTC.

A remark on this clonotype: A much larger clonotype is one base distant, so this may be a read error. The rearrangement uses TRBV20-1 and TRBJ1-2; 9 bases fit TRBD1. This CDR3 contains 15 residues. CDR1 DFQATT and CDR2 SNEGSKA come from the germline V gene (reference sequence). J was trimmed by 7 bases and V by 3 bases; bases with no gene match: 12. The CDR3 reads CSARIGDRVGSGYTF. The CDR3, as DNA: TGCAGTGCTAGGATCGGGGACAGGGTGGGTTCTGGCTACACCTTC.

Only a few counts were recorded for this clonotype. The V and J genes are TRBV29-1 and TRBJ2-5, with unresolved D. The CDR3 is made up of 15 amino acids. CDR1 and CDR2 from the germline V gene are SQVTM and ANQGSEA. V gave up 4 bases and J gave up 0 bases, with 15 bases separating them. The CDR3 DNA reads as TGCAGCGTTGGGAGTGATGGCACTTACCAAGAGACCCAGTACTTC. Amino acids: CSVGSDGTYQETQYF.

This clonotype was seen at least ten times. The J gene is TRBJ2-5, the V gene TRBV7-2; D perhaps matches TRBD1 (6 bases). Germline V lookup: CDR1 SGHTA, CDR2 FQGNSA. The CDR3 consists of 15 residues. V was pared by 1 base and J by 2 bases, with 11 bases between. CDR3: CASSLGGRGQETQYF. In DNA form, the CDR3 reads TGTGCCAGCAGCTTAGGGGGCAGGGGACAAGAGACCCAGTACTTC.

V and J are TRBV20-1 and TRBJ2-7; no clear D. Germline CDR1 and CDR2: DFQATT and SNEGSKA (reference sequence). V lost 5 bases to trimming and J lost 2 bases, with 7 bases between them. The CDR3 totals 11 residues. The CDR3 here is CSAPNAYEQYF. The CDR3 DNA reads TGCAGTGCTCCCAATGCCTACGAGCAGTACTTC.

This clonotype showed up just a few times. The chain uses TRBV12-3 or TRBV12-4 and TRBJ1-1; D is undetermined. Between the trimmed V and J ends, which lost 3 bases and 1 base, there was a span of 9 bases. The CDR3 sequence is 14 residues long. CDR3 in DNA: TGTGCCAGCAGTTTTGGTGACGGGAACACTGAAGCTTTCTTT. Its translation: CASSFGDGNTEAFF.

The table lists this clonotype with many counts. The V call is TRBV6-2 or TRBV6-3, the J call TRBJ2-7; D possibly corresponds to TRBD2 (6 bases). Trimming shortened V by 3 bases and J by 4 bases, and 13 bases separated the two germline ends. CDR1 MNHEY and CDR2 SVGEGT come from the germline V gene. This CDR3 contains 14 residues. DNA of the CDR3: TGTGCCAGCAGTTATTCAACGGCGGGGTACGAGCAGTACTTC. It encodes CASSYSTAGYEQYF.

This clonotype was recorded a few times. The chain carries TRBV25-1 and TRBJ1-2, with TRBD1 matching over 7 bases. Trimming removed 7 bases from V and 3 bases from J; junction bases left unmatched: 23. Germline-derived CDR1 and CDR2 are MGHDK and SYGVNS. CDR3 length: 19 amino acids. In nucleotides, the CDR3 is TGTGCCAGCATCAAAAAGGGGGAGACAGGGATTGGGAGTGACTATGGCTACACCTTC. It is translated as CASIKKGETGIGSDYGYTF.

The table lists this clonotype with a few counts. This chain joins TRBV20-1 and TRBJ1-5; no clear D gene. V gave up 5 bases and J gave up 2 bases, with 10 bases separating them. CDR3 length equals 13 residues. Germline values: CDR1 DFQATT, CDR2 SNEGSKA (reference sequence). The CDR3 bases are TGCAGTGCTTACGGAGAGGGCAATCAGCCCCAGCATTTT. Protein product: CSAYGEGNQPQHF.

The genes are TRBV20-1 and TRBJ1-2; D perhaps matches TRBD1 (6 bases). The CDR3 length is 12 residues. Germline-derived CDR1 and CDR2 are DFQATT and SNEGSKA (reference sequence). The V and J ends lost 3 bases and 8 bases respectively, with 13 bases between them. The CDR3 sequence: CSASKGEEGYTF. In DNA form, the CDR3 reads TGCAGTGCTAGTAAGGGGGAGGAAGGCTACACCTTC.

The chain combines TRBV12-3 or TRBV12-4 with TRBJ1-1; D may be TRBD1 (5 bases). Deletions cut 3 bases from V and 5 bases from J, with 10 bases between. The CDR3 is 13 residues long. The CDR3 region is CASSFNEGTEAFF. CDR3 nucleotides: TGTGCCAGCAGTTTCAACGAGGGGACTGAAGCTTTCTTT.

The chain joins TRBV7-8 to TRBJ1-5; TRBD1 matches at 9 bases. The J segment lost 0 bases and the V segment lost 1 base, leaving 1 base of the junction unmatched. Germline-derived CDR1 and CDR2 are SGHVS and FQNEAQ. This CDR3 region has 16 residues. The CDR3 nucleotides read TGTGCCAGCAGCTTAGTGGACAGGGGTAGCAATCAGCCCCAGCATTTT. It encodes CASSLVDRGSNQPQHF.

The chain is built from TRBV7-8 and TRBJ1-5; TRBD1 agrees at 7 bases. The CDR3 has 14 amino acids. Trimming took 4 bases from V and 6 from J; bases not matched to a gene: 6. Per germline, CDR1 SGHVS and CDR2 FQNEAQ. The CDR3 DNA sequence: TGTGCCAGCAGCTATGACAGGGTGGGTCAGCCCCAGCATTTT. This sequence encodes CASSYDRVGQPQHF.

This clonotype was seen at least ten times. The CDR3 loop is CASSQDYSTDTQYF. DNA of the CDR3: TGCGCCAGCAGCCAAGATTACAGCACAGATACGCAGTATTTT. The rearrangement links TRBV4-3 to TRBJ2-3; no clear D. Trimming shortened V by 0 bases and J by 0 bases, and 4 bases separated the two germline ends. The CDR3 covers 14 residues. Germline values: CDR1 LGHNA, CDR2 YSLEER.

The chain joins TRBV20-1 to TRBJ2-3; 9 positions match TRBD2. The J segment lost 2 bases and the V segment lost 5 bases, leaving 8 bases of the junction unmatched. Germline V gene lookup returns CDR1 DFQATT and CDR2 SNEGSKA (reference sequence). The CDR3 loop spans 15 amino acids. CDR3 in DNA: TGCAGTGCTGCCTGGACTAGCGCTCACACAGATACGCAGTATTTT. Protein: CSAAWTSAHTDTQYF.

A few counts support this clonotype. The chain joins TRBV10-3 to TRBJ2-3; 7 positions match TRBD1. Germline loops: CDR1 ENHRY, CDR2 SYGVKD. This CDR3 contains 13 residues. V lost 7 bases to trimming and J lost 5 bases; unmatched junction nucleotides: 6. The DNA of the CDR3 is TGTGCCATCACAGGGGGTCTCGGAGATACGCAGTATTTT. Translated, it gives CAITGGLGDTQYF.

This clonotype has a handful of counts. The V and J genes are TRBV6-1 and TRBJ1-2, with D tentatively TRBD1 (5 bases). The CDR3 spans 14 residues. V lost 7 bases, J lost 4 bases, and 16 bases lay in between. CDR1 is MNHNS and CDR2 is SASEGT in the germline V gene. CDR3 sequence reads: CASTQGFVSYGYTF. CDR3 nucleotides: TGTGCCAGCACCCAGGGATTCGTCTCCTATGGCTACACCTTC.

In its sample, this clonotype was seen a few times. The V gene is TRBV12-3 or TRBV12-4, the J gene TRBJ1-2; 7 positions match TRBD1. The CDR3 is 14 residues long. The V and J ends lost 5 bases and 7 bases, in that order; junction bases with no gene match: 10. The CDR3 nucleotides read TGTGCCAGCAGTCCTCAGGGGGTAAGCATTGGCTACACCTTC. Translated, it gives CASSPQGVSIGYTF.

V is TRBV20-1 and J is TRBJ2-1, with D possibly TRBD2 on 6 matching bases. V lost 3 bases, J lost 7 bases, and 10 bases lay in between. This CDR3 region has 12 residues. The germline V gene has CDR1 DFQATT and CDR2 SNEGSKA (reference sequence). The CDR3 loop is CSARDSGNEQFF. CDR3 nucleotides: TGCAGTGCTAGGGATAGCGGAAATGAGCAGTTCTTC.